This T cell receptor beta chain was identified in a study of cytomegalovirus exposure and HLA in healthy donors. Findings and limits, study-wide: Among donors in an Asian-associated ancestry cluster, a later analysis reportedly found fewer N-insertions than the approximately 700-donor mean.

In regard to this clone: The antigen is unknown.

The PCR made use of 60 Vbeta and 13 Jbeta primers. Using immunoSEQ multiplex PCR, the repertoire was profiled, and TCRdb retains in-frame clones only, with some absent. This sample has approximately 200,000 clones, with over 70% found just once. Sequenced material: PBMCs. The sequence was obtained from a woman in her twenties or thirties in good health and CMV-seropositive.

CDR3 protein: CASSLGPPGGRGFFYEQYF. In nucleotides, the CDR3 is TGTGCCAGCAGCTTGGGCCCTCCGGGTGGGAGGGGTTTTTTTTACGAGCAGTACTTC. This chain links TRBV5-6 with TRBJ2-7; 7 bases agree with TRBD2. This CDR3 has 19 amino acids. Germline CDR1 is SGHDT and CDR2 is YYEEEE. V shed 0 bases and J 4 bases; nucleotides not matched to a gene: 19.